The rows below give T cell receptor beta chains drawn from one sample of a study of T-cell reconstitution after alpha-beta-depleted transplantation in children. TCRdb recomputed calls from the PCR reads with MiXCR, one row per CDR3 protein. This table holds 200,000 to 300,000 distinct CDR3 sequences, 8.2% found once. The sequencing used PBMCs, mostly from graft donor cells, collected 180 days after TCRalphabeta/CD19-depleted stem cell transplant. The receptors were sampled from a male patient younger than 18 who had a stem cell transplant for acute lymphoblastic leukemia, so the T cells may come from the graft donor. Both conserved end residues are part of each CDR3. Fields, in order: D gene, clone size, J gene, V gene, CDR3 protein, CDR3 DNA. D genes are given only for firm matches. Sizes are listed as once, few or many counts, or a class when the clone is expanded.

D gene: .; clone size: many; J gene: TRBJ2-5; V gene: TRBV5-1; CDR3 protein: CASRVVGQETQYF; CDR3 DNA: TGCGCCAGCAGGGTTGTGGGCCAAGAGACCCAGTACTTC
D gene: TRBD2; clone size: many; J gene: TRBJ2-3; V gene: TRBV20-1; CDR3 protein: CSAISGGVTDTQYF; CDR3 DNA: TGCAGTGCCATTAGCGGGGGGGTTACAGATACGCAGTATTTT
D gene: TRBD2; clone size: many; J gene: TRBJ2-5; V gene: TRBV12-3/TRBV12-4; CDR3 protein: CASSPGTSGLQETQYF; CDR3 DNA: TGTGCCAGCAGCCCAGGGACTAGCGGGCTACAAGAGACCCAGTACTTC
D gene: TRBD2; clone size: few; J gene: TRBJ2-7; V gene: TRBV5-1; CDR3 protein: CASSLEREIDEQYF; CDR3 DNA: TGCGCCAGCAGCTTGGAGCGGGAGATCGACGAGCAGTACTTC
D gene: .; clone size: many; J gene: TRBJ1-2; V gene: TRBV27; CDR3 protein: CASSFQVTGGRLRDGYTF; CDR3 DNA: TGTGCCAGCAGTTTCCAAGTAACGGGGGGCAGGTTGCGGGATGGCTACACCTTC
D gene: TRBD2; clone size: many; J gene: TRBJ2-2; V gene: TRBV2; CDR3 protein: CASSEPLAGGYTGELFF; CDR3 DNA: TGTGCCAGCAGTGAACCCTTAGCGGGAGGTTACACCGGGGAGCTGTTTTTT
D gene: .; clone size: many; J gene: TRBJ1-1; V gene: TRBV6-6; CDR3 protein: CASSYSVTEAFF; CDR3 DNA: TGTGCCAGCAGTTACTCGGTCACTGAAGCTTTCTTT
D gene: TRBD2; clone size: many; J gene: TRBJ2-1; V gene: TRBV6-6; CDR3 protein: CASRFSGGDEQFF; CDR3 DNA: TGTGCCAGCAGATTTAGCGGGGGCGATGAGCAGTTCTTC
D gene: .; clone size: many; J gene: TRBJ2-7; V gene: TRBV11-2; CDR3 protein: CASSLGGEPLYEQYF; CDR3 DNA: TGTGCCAGCAGCTTAGGGGGGGAGCCCCTCTACGAGCAGTACTTC
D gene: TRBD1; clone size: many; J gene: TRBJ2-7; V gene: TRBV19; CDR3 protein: CASSVSRGQVYEQYF; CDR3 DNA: TGTGCCAGTAGCGTAAGTCGGGGACAGGTCTACGAGCAGTACTTC
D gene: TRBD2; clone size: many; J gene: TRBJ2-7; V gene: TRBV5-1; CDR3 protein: CASSFRLAGGESSYEQYF; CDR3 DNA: TGCGCCAGCAGCTTTCGACTAGCGGGGGGCGAGAGCTCCTACGAGCAGTACTTC
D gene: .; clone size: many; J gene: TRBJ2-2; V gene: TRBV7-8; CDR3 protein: CASSRASANTGELFF; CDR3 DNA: TGTGCCAGCAGCCGGGCTAGCGCGAACACCGGGGAGCTGTTTTTT
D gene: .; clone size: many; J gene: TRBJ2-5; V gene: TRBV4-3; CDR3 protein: CASSQGARSETQYF; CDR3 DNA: TGCGCCAGCAGCCAAGGGGCCAGGTCGGAGACCCAGTACTTC
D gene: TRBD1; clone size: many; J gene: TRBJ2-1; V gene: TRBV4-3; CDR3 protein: CASSHLDRADEQFF; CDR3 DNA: TGCGCCAGCAGCCACCTCGACAGGGCCGATGAGCAGTTCTTC
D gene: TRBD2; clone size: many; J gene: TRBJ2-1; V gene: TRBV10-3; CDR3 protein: CAISPGTSQDNEQFF; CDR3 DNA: TGTGCCATCAGTCCCGGGACTAGCCAGGACAATGAGCAGTTCTTC
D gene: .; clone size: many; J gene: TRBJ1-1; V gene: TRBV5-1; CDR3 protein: CASSLRVGQRNTEAFF; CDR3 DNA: TGCGCCAGCAGCTTGAGGGTAGGACAAAGGAACACTGAAGCTTTCTTT
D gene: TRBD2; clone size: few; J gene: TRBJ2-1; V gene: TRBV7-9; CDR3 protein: CASSLRAGGDEQFF; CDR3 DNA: TGTGCCAGCAGCTTACGAGCGGGAGGGGATGAGCAGTTCTTC
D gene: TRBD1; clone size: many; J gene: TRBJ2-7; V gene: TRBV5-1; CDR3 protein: CASSPQGQSFDEQYF; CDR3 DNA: TGCGCCAGCAGCCCGCAGGGACAGAGTTTCGACGAGCAGTACTTC
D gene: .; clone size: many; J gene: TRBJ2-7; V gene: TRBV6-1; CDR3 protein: CASRRGGSRNEQYF; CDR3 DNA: TGTGCCAGCAGGCGAGGGGGGTCGAGGAACGAGCAGTACTTC